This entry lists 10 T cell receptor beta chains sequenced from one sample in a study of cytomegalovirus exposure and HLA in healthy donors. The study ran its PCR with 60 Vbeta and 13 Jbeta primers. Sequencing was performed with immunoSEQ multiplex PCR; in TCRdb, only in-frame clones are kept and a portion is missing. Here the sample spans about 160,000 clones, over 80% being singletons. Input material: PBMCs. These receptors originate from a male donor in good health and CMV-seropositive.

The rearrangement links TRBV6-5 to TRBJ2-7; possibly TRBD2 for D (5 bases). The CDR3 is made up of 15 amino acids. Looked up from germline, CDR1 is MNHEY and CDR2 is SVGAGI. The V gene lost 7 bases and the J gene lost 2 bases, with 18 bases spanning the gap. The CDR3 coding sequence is TGTGCCAGCATCTTAACAAGCGGAGCCACCTACGAGCAGTACTTC. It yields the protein CASILTSGATYEQYF.

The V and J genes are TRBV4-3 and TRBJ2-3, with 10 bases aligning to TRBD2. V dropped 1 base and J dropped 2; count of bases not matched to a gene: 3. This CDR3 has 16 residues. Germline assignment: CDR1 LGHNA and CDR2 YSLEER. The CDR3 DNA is TGCGCCAGCAGCCAAGCCGGGACTAGCGACACAGATACGCAGTATTTT. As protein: CASSQAGTSDTDTQYF.

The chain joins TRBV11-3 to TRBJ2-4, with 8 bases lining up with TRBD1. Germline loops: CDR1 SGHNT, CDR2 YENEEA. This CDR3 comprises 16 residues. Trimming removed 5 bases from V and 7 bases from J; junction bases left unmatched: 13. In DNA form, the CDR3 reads TGTGCCAGCAGCGACCGGGACAGGCCTCGTCGTAACATTCAGTACTTC. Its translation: CASSDRDRPRRNIQYF.

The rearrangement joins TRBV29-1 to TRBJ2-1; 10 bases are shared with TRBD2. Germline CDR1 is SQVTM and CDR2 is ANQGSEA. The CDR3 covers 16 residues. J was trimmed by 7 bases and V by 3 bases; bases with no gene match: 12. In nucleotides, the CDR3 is TGCAGCGTTGAGGGAGATCTAGCGGGAGACGCGAATGAGCAGTTCTTC. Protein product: CSVEGDLAGDANEQFF.

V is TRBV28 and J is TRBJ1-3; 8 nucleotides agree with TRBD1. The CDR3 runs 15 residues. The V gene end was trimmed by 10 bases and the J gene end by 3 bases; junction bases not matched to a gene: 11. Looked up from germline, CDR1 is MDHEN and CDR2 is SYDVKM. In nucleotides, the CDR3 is TGTGCCATTGGACAGGGTCTCATAGGTGGAAACACCATATATTTT. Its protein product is CAIGQGLIGGNTIYF.

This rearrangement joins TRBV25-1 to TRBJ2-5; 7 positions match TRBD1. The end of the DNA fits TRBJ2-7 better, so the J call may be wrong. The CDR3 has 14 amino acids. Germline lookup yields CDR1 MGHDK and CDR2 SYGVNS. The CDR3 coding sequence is TGTGCCAGCAGTTCTGGGACAGCGTCCTACGAGCAGTACTTC. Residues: CASSSGTASYEQYF.

The CDR3 DNA sequence: TGTGCCAGCAGGGGAGTGAGCGGGGGCTACAATGAGCAGTTCTTC. Residues: CASRGVSGGYNEQFF. This rearrangement joins TRBV28 to TRBJ2-1; 8 nucleotides match TRBD2. The CDR3 is 15 amino acids. V gave up 6 bases and J gave up 3 bases; unmatched junction bases: 7. Germline values: CDR1 MDHEN, CDR2 SYDVKM.

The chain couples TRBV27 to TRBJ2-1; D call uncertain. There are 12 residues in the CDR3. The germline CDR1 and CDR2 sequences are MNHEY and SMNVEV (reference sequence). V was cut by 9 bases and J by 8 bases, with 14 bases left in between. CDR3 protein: CAREMHPDEQFF. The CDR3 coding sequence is TGTGCCAGAGAGATGCATCCCGATGAGCAGTTCTTC.

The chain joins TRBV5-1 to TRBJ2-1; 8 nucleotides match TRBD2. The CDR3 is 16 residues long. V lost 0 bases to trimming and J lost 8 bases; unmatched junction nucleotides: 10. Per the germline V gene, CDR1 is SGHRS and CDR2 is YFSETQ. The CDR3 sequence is CASSLASGPVGDEQFF. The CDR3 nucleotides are TGCGCCAGCAGCTTGGCTAGCGGGCCCGTAGGCGATGAGCAGTTCTTC. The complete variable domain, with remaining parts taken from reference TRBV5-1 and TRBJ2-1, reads KAGVTQTPRYLIKTRGQQVTLSCSPISGHRSVSWYQQTPGQGLQFLFEYFSETQRNKGNFPGRFSGRQFSNSRSEMNVSTLELGDSALYLCASSLASGPVGDEQFFGPGTRLTVL.

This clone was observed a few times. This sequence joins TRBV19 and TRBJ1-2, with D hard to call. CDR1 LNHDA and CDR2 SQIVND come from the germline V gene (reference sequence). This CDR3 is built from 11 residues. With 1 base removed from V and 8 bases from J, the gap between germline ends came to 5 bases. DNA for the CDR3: TGTGCCAGTAGTATAGCTATGGGCTACACCTTC. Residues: CASSIAMGYTF.